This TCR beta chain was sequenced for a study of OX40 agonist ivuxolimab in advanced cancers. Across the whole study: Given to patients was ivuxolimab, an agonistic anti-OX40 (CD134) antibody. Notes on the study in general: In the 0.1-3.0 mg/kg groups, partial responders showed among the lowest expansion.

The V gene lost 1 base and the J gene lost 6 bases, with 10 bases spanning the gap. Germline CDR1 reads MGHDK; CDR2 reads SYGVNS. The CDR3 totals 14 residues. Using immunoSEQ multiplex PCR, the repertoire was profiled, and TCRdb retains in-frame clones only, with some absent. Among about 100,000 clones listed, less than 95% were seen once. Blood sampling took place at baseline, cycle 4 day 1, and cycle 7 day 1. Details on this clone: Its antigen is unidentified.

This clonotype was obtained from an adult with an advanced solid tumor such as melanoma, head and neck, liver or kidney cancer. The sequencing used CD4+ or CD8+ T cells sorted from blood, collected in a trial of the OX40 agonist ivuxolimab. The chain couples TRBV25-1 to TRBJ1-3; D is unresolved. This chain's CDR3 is CASSESSRPNTIYF. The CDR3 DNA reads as TGTGCCAGCAGTGAATCCTCTCGGCCAAACACCATATATTTT. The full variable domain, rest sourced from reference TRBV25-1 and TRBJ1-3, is EADIYQTPRYLVIGTGKKITLECSQTMGHDKMYWYQQDPGMELHLIHYSYGVNSTEKGDLSSESTVSRIRTEHFPLTLESARPSHTSQYLCASSESSRPNTIYFGEGSWLTVV.